The next 22 T cell receptor beta chains were all read from a single sample in a study of blood T cell repertoires in COVID-19 (dated by TCRdb to 2018 to 2020). Library preparation used the immunoSEQ multiplex PCR assay. TCRdb took this table from immuneACCESS and kept in-frame rearrangements with V and J called. Such tables lack part of the clones; where checked against another copy, unresolved V genes explain under half of the gap, and the rest is unexplained. The sample table records some 21,000 clones; 83% of these occur just once. The ten largest clones take up under 8.5% of the sample. Material for sequencing was peripheral blood. These receptors all stem from a human donor in a cohort sampled during active COVID-19.

This clone was seen a handful of times. The V call is TRBV6-5, the J call TRBJ2-7; maybe TRBD1 (6 bases). Trimming took off 5 bases at V and 3 bases at J, with 11 bases between the two ends. Germline V gives CDR1 MNHEY, CDR2 SVGAGI. The length of the CDR3 is 13 residues. The chain's CDR3 is CASSRTEIYEQYF. CDR3 DNA sequence: TGTGCCAGCAGTAGGACAGAAATCTACGAGCAGTACTTC.

This clone occurred a few times. CDR3 in amino acids: CASGSDNYSPLHF. CDR3 nucleotide sequence: TGTGCCAGCGGTAGTGATAACTATTCACCCCTCCACTTT. The genes are TRBV6-5 and TRBJ1-6; D call uncertain. Germline V lookup: CDR1 MNHEY, CDR2 SVGAGI. The CDR3 consists of 13 residues. Trimming stripped 8 bases from V and 8 bases from J, with 13 bases between.

A few counts support this clone. The chain joins TRBV7-7 to TRBJ2-2, with TRBD2 as a possible D gene (5 bases). In germline, CDR1 is SSHAT, CDR2 FNYEAQ (reference sequence). This CDR3 is built from 15 residues. Trimming removed 5 bases at V and 5 bases at J, with 15 bases between. CDR3 DNA sequence: TGTGCCAGCAGCCCCAACGCCCCGGGGACCGGGGAGCTGTTTTTT. Its translation: CASSPNAPGTGELFF. Full variable domain (rest looked up from reference TRBV7-7 and TRBJ2-2): GAGVSQSPRYKVTKRGQDVTLRCDPISSHATLYWYQQALGQGPEFLTYFNYEAQPDKSGLPSDRFSAERPEGSISTLTIQRTEQRDSAMYRCASSPNAPGTGELFFGEGSRLTVL.

The V gene is TRBV2, the J gene TRBJ2-3; D uncertain. The V gene lost 7 bases and the J gene lost 5 bases, with 7 bases spanning the gap. CDR1 and CDR2 (germline): SNHLY, FYNNEI. The CDR3 runs 11 residues. CDR3 sequence: CASTRRDTQYF. The CDR3 coding sequence is TGTGCCAGCACCCGGAGAGATACGCAGTATTTT.

The chain recombines TRBV19 with TRBJ1-5, with D possibly TRBD1 on 5 matching bases. With 7 bases removed from V and 7 bases from J, the gap between germline ends came to 17 bases. CDR3 length equals 14 residues. Germline CDR1 reads LNHDA; CDR2 reads SQIVND (reference sequence). As DNA, the CDR3 is TGTGCCAGTACCTCCAGCGGGGGAAAACAGCCCCAGCATTTT. Translated: CASTSSGGKQPQHF.

This clone has only a few counts. The chain recombines TRBV3-1 (or the pseudogene TRBV3-2) with TRBJ2-1, with D perhaps TRBD1 (6 bases). Germline CDR1 LGHDT, CDR2 YNNKEL (reference sequence). This CDR3 contains 13 residues. V lost 4 bases, J lost 5 bases, and 9 bases lay in between. CDR3 sequence reads: CASSLTGNNEQFF. CDR3 coding DNA: TGTGCCAGCAGCCTTACAGGGAACAATGAGCAGTTCTTC.

The rearrangement uses TRBV19 and TRBJ1-5; maybe TRBD1 (5 bases). The CDR3 is 14 amino acids. Trimming left V 3 bases short and J 2 bases short, with 8 bases between. Per the germline V gene, CDR1 is LNHDA and CDR2 is SQIVND (reference sequence). The CDR3 protein is CASSISRGNQPQHF. The CDR3 DNA is TGTGCCAGTAGTATTTCCAGGGGCAATCAGCCCCAGCATTTT. Complete variable domain (other parts from reference TRBV19 and TRBJ1-5): DGGITQSPKYLFRKEGQNVTLSCEQNLNHDAMYWYRQDPGQGLRLIYYSQIVNDFQKGDIAEGYSVSREKKESFPLTVTSAQKNPTAFYLCASSISRGNQPQHFGDGTRLSIL.

This chain connects TRBV27 to TRBJ1-5; tentative D call: TRBD1 (5 bases). With 2 bases removed from V and 0 bases from J, the gap between germline ends came to 8 bases. The CDR3 is 15 amino acids. Germline V lookup: CDR1 MNHEY, CDR2 SMNVEV (reference sequence). The CDR3 DNA reads TGTGCCAGCAGTTTAGGGGGGTATAGCAATCAGCCCCAGCATTTT. It is translated as CASSLGGYSNQPQHF.

The rearrangement links TRBV9 to TRBJ2-7; D may correspond to TRBD1 or TRBD2 (9 bases each). Trimming took 4 bases from V and 6 from J, leaving 17 bases between them. CDR1 and CDR2 (germline): SGDLS, YYNGEE. The CDR3 length is 14 residues. In DNA form, the CDR3 reads TGTGCCAGCAGCCTAGCGGGACAGGGTTTCGAGCAGTACTTC. Amino acid sequence: CASSLAGQGFEQYF.

The chain couples TRBV19 to TRBJ1-6, with TRBD1 matching 7 bases. V was pared by 6 bases and J by 6 bases, with 5 bases of the junction left unmatched. The CDR3 sequence is 14 residues long. CDR1 and CDR2 (germline): LNHDA, SQIVND (reference sequence). In nucleotides, the CDR3 is TGTGCCAGTAGAAAGGGGGCGGCTAATTCACCCCTCCACTTT. It specifies CASRKGAANSPLHF.

CDR3 sequence: CASSLSGATNEKLFF. The DNA for the CDR3 is TGTGCCAGCAGTTTATCCGGAGCAACTAATGAAAAACTGTTTTTT. The chain has TRBV28 and TRBJ1-4; D is unclear. CDR1 and CDR2 (germline): MDHEN, SYDVKM. The CDR3 runs to 15 residues. Deletions cut 1 base from V and 0 bases from J, with 6 bases between.

The J gene is TRBJ1-4, the V gene TRBV11-2; no reliable D call. Trimming left V 1 base short and J 10 bases short, with 10 bases between. The CDR3 consists of 13 residues. From germline, CDR1 is SGHAT and CDR2 FQNNGV. CDR3 loop: CASSLVREGKLFF. The CDR3 DNA sequence: TGTGCCAGCAGCTTAGTCCGGGAGGGAAAACTGTTTTTT.

The chain carries TRBV9 and TRBJ2-7; 8 positions agree with TRBD1. The CDR3 is made up of 13 amino acids. Germline V gene sequence: CDR1 SGDLS, CDR2 YYNGEE. V dropped 4 bases and J dropped 3; count of bases not matched to a gene: 3. The CDR3 DNA is TGTGCCAGCAGCTTTGGGACAGGCTACGAGCAGTACTTC. The encoded protein is CASSFGTGYEQYF.

The chain recombines TRBV6-5 with TRBJ2-7; 9 bases align to TRBD1. Germline V CDR1 and CDR2: MNHEY, SVGAGI. With V trimmed by 2 bases and J by 7 bases, 6 bases remained unmatched. The CDR3 runs 14 residues. The CDR3 DNA sequence: TGTGCCAGCAGTTACAGGGGGACAGGGCGAGAGCAGTACTTC. It translates to CASSYRGTGREQYF.

The table lists this clone with a count of one. This rearrangement joins TRBV19 to TRBJ1-2; tentatively, D is TRBD1 (6 bases). The V end was cut by 1 base, the J end by 0 bases, with 18 bases between. Germline assignment: CDR1 LNHDA and CDR2 SQIVND (reference sequence). This CDR3 is 18 amino acids long. The DNA of the CDR3 is TGTGCCAGTAGTATAGGGAGTTGGACAGCCCCCACTAACTATGGCTACACCTTC. Translated: CASSIGSWTAPTNYGYTF.

This clone was observed once. In nucleotides, the CDR3 is TGTGCCAGCAGTTACTCGCGAGGGGAGACCCAGTACTTC. Amino acids: CASSYSRGETQYF. The V and J genes are TRBV6-5 and TRBJ2-5, with a weak D call TRBD2 (5 bases). V dropped 0 bases and J dropped 5 bases, with 7 bases sitting between them. CDR1 and CDR2 from the germline V gene are MNHEY and SVGAGI. There are 13 residues in the CDR3.

The CDR3 DNA reads TGTGCCAGCACGAGGGATGAAAAACTGTTTTTT. Its protein product is CASTRDEKLFF. The gene calls are TRBV6-6 and TRBJ1-4; D call uncertain. This CDR3 comprises 11 residues. Trimming took 7 bases from V and 6 from J, leaving 6 bases between them. Per germline, CDR1 MNHNY and CDR2 SVGAGI (reference sequence).

The chain combines TRBV11-1 with TRBJ2-2, with D possibly TRBD1 on 6 matching bases. This CDR3 is built from 15 residues. V dropped 5 bases and J dropped 7 bases, with 17 bases sitting between them. Germline V gene lookup returns CDR1 SGHAT and CDR2 FQDESV (reference sequence). The CDR3 DNA sequence: TGTGCCAGCAGCATCCTTAGGACAGTCGGCGGGGAGCTGTTTTTT. Its translation is CASSILRTVGGELFF. Complete variable domain (other parts from reference TRBV11-1 and TRBJ2-2): EAEVAQSPRYKITEKSQAVAFWCDPISGHATLYWYRQILGQGPELLVQFQDESVVDDSQLPKDRFSAERLKGVDSTLKIQPAELGDSAMYLCASSILRTVGGELFFGEGSRLTVL.

This clone showed up just once. The chain has TRBV30 and TRBJ2-5, with TRBD2 matching 7 bases. The V gene's germline CDR1 is GTSNPN and CDR2 SVGIG (reference sequence). V lost 1 base and J lost 5; bases outside the gene matches: 4. The length of the CDR3 is 13 residues. CDR3 region: CAWSGVSGETQYF. CDR3 bases: TGTGCCTGGAGTGGCGTTAGCGGGGAGACCCAGTACTTC.

The chain has TRBV27 and TRBJ2-3; 8 bases line up with TRBD2. Germline trimming cut 5 bases from V and 2 bases from J; bases unmatched to any gene: 6. The CDR3 contains 15 residues. The germline CDR1 and CDR2 sequences are MNHEY and SMNVEV (reference sequence). CDR3 bases: TGTGCCAGCAGTAGCGGGGGCAGGTACACAGATACGCAGTATTTT. Translated, it gives CASSSGGRYTDTQYF.

V gene TRBV5-5 combines with J gene TRBJ2-2; D unclear. The V end lost 4 bases, the J end lost 0 bases, and 19 bases lay between the germline ends. The V gene's germline CDR1 is SGHKS and CDR2 YYEKEE (reference sequence). The CDR3 loop spans 18 amino acids. The CDR3 DNA follows: TGTGCCAGCAGCGGCCGACATTCCGCGAGTCCGAACACCGGGGAGCTGTTTTTT. This gives the protein CASSGRHSASPNTGELFF.

The chain combines TRBV4-1 with TRBJ2-1; TRBD2 matches 8 bases. CDR1 and CDR2 (germline): MGHRA, YSYEKL. The CDR3 runs to 12 residues. Trimming at V came to 0 bases and at J to 13 bases, leaving 2 bases not matched to a gene. Here the CDR3 reads CASSQDRGGQFF. The DNA for the CDR3 is TGCGCCAGCAGCCAAGATCGGGGGGGCCAGTTCTTC.